A single sample is the source of the 23 T cell receptor beta chains below, sequenced in a study of T cell responses to AZD1222 COVID-19 vaccine. Method: immunoSEQ multiplex PCR; TCRdb's copy keeps in-frame clones and lacks some. Of roughly 180,000 clones listed, about 89% were seen once; the top ten hold more than 1.5%. This specimen consisted of peripheral blood, obtained 28 days after the second AZD1222 dose. These receptors all come from an adult who received the AZD1222 COVID-19 vaccine.

The V and J genes are TRBV19 and TRBJ1-5; a possible D gene is TRBD1 (5 bases). The CDR3 loop spans 17 amino acids. Germline CDR1 and CDR2: LNHDA and SQIVND (reference sequence). Trimming left V 4 bases short and J 3 bases short, with 19 bases between. In DNA form, the CDR3 reads TGTGCCAGTAGTAGACTGGGACCTAAATTGGCCAATCAGCCCCAGCATTTT. Residues: CASSRLGPKLANQPQHF.

The chain links TRBV5-5 to TRBJ2-1; 7 nucleotides align to TRBD1. The CDR3 sequence is 15 residues long. Per germline, CDR1 SGHKS and CDR2 YYEKEE (reference sequence). The V gene end was trimmed by 0 bases and the J gene end by 5 bases; junction bases not matched to a gene: 5. CDR3 loop: CASSLGQGVDNEQFF. Here the CDR3 DNA reads TGTGCCAGCAGCTTGGGACAGGGAGTAGACAATGAGCAGTTCTTC.

The chain carries TRBV5-1 and TRBJ2-5; TRBD2 might be the D (6 bases). V was trimmed by 4 bases and J by 7 bases, leaving 20 bases between them. Germline V gene data show CDR1 as SGHRS and CDR2 as YFSETQ. The CDR3 extends over 15 amino acids. DNA of the CDR3: TGCGCCAGCAGCCTGGACACTAGAGGGCGGGGGACCCAGTACTTC. As protein: CASSLDTRGRGTQYF.

This sequence joins TRBV6-5 and TRBJ1-1; D is unclear. Germline V gives CDR1 MNHEY, CDR2 SVGAGI. The CDR3 consists of 13 residues. With 7 bases removed from V and 1 base from J, the gap between germline ends came to 10 bases. The CDR3: CASNGQANTEAFF. In DNA form, the CDR3 reads TGTGCCAGCAACGGGCAGGCGAACACTGAAGCTTTCTTT.

The chain recombines TRBV6-2 or TRBV6-3 with TRBJ2-7; 9 bases match TRBD1. CDR3 length: 15 residues. The V segment lost 5 bases and the J segment 0 bases; nucleotides outside the gene matches: 5. Germline V CDR1 and CDR2: MNHEY, SVGEGT. The CDR3 protein is CASSRQGEGSYEQYF. DNA for the CDR3: TGTGCCAGCAGTCGACAGGGGGAAGGCTCCTACGAGCAGTACTTC.

In this sample, this clone turned up once. The J gene is TRBJ1-1, the V gene TRBV6-5; D is possibly TRBD1 (6 bases). The CDR3 totals 11 residues. Germline V CDR1 and CDR2: MNHEY, SVGAGI. Trimming shortened V by 0 bases and J by 10 bases, and 6 bases separated the two germline ends. The CDR3 here is CASSYSGAAFF. As DNA, the CDR3 is TGTGCCAGCAGTTACTCGGGGGCAGCTTTCTTT.

The rearrangement joins TRBV5-1 to TRBJ1-2; D might be TRBD1 (5 bases). V shed 3 bases and J shed 2 bases, with 14 bases lying between them. CDR1 and CDR2 (germline): SGHRS, YFSETQ. This CDR3 is built from 15 residues. The CDR3 DNA is TGCGCCAGCAGCTCCGGGTGGGGCGGGAACTATGGCTACACCTTC. Its protein is CASSSGWGGNYGYTF.

The gene calls are TRBV16 and TRBJ2-7; maybe TRBD1 (6 bases). The CDR3 covers 16 residues. The germline CDR1 and CDR2 sequences are KGHSY and FQNENV. Trimming removed 3 bases at V and 6 bases at J, with 21 bases between. The CDR3 nucleotides read TGTGCCAGCAGCCAGGGGTCGACAGGACTCTCCCGCGAGCAGTACTTC. Encoded protein: CASSQGSTGLSREQYF.

The chain combines TRBV7-9 with TRBJ2-7, with D maybe TRBD1 (5 bases). V dropped 3 bases and J dropped 0 bases, with 9 bases sitting between them. The CDR3 totals 14 residues. The germline V gene has CDR1 SEHNR and CDR2 FQNEAQ (reference sequence). This CDR3 reads CASSFRRDSYEQYF. CDR3 nucleotide sequence: TGTGCCAGCAGCTTTCGCAGGGACTCCTACGAGCAGTACTTC.

The chain joins TRBV2 to TRBJ1-5; D is uncertain. This CDR3 spans 15 amino acids. V lost 6 bases, J lost 0 bases, and 12 bases lay in between. The germline gives CDR1 SNHLY, CDR2 FYNNEI. This CDR3 reads CASSETTISNQPQHF. The CDR3 bases are TGTGCCAGCAGCGAGACAACTATTAGCAATCAGCCCCAGCATTTT.

This clone occurred once. The V call is TRBV19, the J call TRBJ1-2; D not certain. This CDR3 contains 14 residues. Germline V lookup: CDR1 LNHDA, CDR2 SQIVND (reference sequence). V was trimmed by 7 bases and J by 4 bases, leaving 16 bases between them. CDR3: CASNAHSAIYGYTF. The CDR3 coding sequence is TGTGCCAGTAACGCGCACTCGGCAATCTATGGCTACACCTTC.

The J gene is TRBJ2-2, the V gene TRBV15; 7 bases are shared with TRBD2. CDR1 is LNHNV and CDR2 is YYDKDF in the germline V gene (reference sequence). V gave up 4 bases and J gave up 5 bases; unmatched junction bases: 13. The CDR3 extends over 17 amino acids. The CDR3 here is CATSTRVRRAGTGELFF. CDR3 coding DNA: TGTGCCACCAGCACCAGGGTGAGGAGAGCGGGGACCGGGGAGCTGTTTTTT.

The gene calls are TRBV4-1 and TRBJ1-4; D call uncertain. From germline, CDR1 is MGHRA and CDR2 YSYEKL. The CDR3 length is 15 residues. Between the trimmed V and J ends, which lost 1 base and 8 bases, there was a span of 14 bases. Written as DNA, the CDR3 is TGCGCCAGCAGCCAAGGGACTTGGGCGGGGGAAAAACTGTTTTTT. It codes for CASSQGTWAGEKLFF.

V usage is TRBV3-1 (or the pseudogene TRBV3-2) and J usage is TRBJ2-1; 12 bases are a match to TRBD2. Trimming at V came to 0 bases and at J to 8 bases, leaving 11 bases not matched to a gene. The germline gives CDR1 LGHDT, CDR2 YNNKEL (reference sequence). The CDR3 runs to 18 residues. The CDR3 DNA sequence: TGTGCCAGCAGCCAAGATCGGTGGGCTAGCGGGAGGGCCGATGAGCAGTTCTTC. Its translation: CASSQDRWASGRADEQFF.

The V and J genes are TRBV6-5 and TRBJ1-2, with D possibly TRBD1 on 5 matching bases. The CDR3 is 14 amino acids. V was clipped by 5 bases and J by 3 bases, with 13 bases between them. CDR1 and CDR2 (germline): MNHEY, SVGAGI. CDR3 loop: CASSHSREHYGYTF. CDR3 in DNA: TGTGCCAGCAGTCATTCCAGGGAGCACTATGGCTACACCTTC.

The V and J genes are TRBV5-4 and TRBJ1-6, with TRBD1 identical over 7 bases. The V segment lost 5 bases and the J segment 6 bases; nucleotides outside the gene matches: 2. The CDR3 has 13 residues. The V gene's germline CDR1 is SGHNT and CDR2 YYREEE (reference sequence). The CDR3 loop reads CASSSGGNSPLHF. Written as DNA, the CDR3 is TGTGCCAGCAGTTCAGGGGGTAATTCACCCCTCCACTTT.

The V call is TRBV6-2 or TRBV6-3, the J call TRBJ1-5, with D perhaps matching TRBD1 (5 bases). V was shortened by 5 bases and J by 4 bases, with 12 bases between the two germline ends. The CDR3 runs 14 residues. The germline V gene has CDR1 MNHEY and CDR2 SVGEGT. CDR3 residues: CASSGTGGNQPQHF. The CDR3 DNA follows: TGTGCCAGCAGTGGAACTGGGGGGAATCAGCCCCAGCATTTT.

The chain carries TRBV2 and TRBJ1-2; the D is unclear. The CDR3 runs 14 residues. Germline values: CDR1 SNHLY, CDR2 FYNNEI. V lost 5 bases, J lost 6 bases, and 16 bases lay in between. The CDR3 spells CASSPTEPPHGYTF. CDR3 in DNA: TGTGCCAGCAGTCCTACAGAGCCTCCCCATGGCTACACCTTC.

Only a few counts were recorded for this clone. The rearrangement uses TRBV14 and TRBJ2-7; TRBD1 might be the D (5 bases). Trimming pared 4 bases from V and 3 bases from J, leaving 7 bases between. The V gene's germline CDR1 is SGHDN and CDR2 FVKESK. The CDR3 contains 12 residues. The chain's CDR3 is CASSPQGYEQYF. DNA of the CDR3: TGTGCCAGCAGCCCCCAGGGCTACGAGCAGTACTTC.

This chain connects TRBV27 to TRBJ1-1, with D possibly TRBD1 on 5 matching bases. V gave up 5 bases and J gave up 0 bases, with 16 bases separating them. The germline V gene encodes CDR1 MNHEY and CDR2 SMNVEV (reference sequence). The CDR3 consists of 16 residues. Here the CDR3 reads CASSTGRGSMNTEAFF. The CDR3 bases are TGTGCCAGCAGTACGGGGAGGGGTTCGATGAACACTGAAGCTTTCTTT.

The genes are TRBV18 and TRBJ2-7; TRBD1 matches at 12 bases. V was pared by 3 bases and J by 7 bases, with 4 bases of the junction left unmatched. The CDR3 covers 14 residues. In germline, CDR1 is KGHSH, CDR2 LQKENI. The CDR3, as DNA: TGTGCCAGCTCACCGGGACAGGGGGCGGGGGAGCAGTACTTC. Translating it yields CASSPGQGAGEQYF.

V is TRBV5-1 and J is TRBJ2-7; D is possibly TRBD1 (6 bases). The V gene's germline CDR1 is SGHRS and CDR2 YFSETQ. The CDR3 sequence is 17 residues long. Deletions cut 0 bases from V and 8 bases from J, with 24 bases between. In DNA, the CDR3 is TGCGCCAGCAGCTTGGGATTTGAGGGGGTACGAGCTACGAAGCAGTACTTC. Protein sequence: CASSLGFEGVRATKQYF.

The chain has TRBV19 and TRBJ2-1; the D gene is possibly TRBD2 (7 bases). The CDR3 loop spans 16 amino acids. The germline gives CDR1 LNHDA, CDR2 SQIVND (reference sequence). V lost 3 bases, J lost 2 bases, and 14 bases lay in between. The CDR3 is CASSIRGGAPYNEQFF. The DNA for the CDR3 is TGTGCCAGTAGTATTAGGGGGGGGGCCCCCTACAATGAGCAGTTCTTC. The whole variable domain, filled in from reference TRBV19 and TRBJ2-1, reads DGGITQSPKYLFRKEGQNVTLSCEQNLNHDAMYWYRQDPGQGLRLIYYSQIVNDFQKGDIAEGYSVSREKKESFPLTVTSAQKNPTAFYLCASSIRGGAPYNEQFFGPGTRLTVL.